The following is a TCR beta chain sequence with its context. The data stem from a study of shared clonotypes between healthy human individuals. At the level of the study: Per donor, three plates held CD4 naive cells, three held CD4 memory, two held CD8 naive and one held CD8 memory.

The CDR3 covers 15 residues. Deletions cut 4 bases from V and 2 bases from J, with 15 bases between. In germline, CDR1 is SGHTA, CDR2 FQGNSA. Clones were sequenced by immunoSEQ multiplex PCR, and TCRdb holds only the in-frame ones, with some missing. The table lists some 790,000 clones, 72% of them singletons, with under 2% in the top ten. The clonotype comes from a woman aged 30 to 39 in good health. Sequencing was done on a sample of memory CD4+ T cells sorted from blood. The sample's subset: CD45RA-negative fraction. The chain recombines TRBV7-2 with TRBJ2-7, with D tentatively TRBD1 or TRBD2 (5 bases each). The CDR3: CASSSTGRTPYEQYF. DNA for the CDR3: TGTGCCAGCAGCTCAACGGGACGCACCCCCTACGAGCAGTACTTC. The variable domain in full, completed from reference TRBV7-2 and TRBJ2-7, reads GAGVSQSPSNKVTEKGKDVELRCDPISGHTALYWYRQSLGQGLEFLIYFQGNSAPDKSGLPSDRFSAERTGGSVSTLTIQRTQQEDSAVYLCASSSTGRTPYEQYFGPGTRLTVT.